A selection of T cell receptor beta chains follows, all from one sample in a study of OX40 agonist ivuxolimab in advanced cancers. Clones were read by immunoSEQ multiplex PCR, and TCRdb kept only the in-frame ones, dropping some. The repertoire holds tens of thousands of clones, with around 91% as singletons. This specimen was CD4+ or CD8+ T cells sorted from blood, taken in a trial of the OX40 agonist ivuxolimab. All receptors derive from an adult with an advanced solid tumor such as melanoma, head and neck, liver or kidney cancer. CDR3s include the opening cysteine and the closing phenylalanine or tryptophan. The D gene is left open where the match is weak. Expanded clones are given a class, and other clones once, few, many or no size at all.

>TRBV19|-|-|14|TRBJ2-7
CASSISLGSYEQYF
TGTGCCAGTAGTATCAGTCTAGGCTCCTACGAGCAGTACTTC
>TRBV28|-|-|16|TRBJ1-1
CASSLFRDTAAPEAFF
TGTGCCAGCAGTTTATTTAGGGACACCGCGGCCCCTGAAGCTTTCTTT
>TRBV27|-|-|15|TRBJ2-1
CASSLTLGVPDEQFF
TGTGCCAGCAGTCTAACCCTGGGAGTGCCTGATGAGCAGTTCTTC
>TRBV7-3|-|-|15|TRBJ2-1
CASSSLTGTDNEQFF
TGTGCCAGCAGCTCGCTAACAGGGACGGACAATGAGCAGTTCTTC
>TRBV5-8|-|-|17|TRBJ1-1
CASSSRQTGSWNTEAFF
TGTGCCAGCAGCTCGCGACAAACGGGGTCGTGGAACACTGAAGCTTTCTTT
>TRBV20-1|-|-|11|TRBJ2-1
CSAPVGREQFF
TGCAGTGCTCCGGTGGGACGAGAGCAGTTCTTC
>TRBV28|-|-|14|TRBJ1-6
CASSFSGANSPLHF
TGTGCCAGCAGTTTTAGCGGCGCAAATTCACCCCTCCACTTT
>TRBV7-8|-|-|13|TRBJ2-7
CASSLGVAYEQYF
TGTGCCAGCAGCTTAGGGGTGGCCTACGAGCAGTACTTC
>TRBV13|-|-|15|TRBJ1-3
CASSFEGRGDHTIYF
TGTGCCAGCAGCTTTGAGGGAAGAGGGGATCACACCATATATTTT
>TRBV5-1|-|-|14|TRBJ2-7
CASSSWGVPYEQYF
TGCGCCAGCAGCTCGTGGGGGGTCCCCTACGAGCAGTACTTC
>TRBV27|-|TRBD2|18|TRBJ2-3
CASSLGLAGGSDTDTQYF
TGTGCCAGCAGTTTAGGGCTAGCGGGGGGTTCCGACACAGATACGCAGTATTTT
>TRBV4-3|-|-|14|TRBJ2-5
CASSQVLGEETQYF
TGCGCCAGCAGCCAAGTTTTGGGGGAAGAGACCCAGTACTTC
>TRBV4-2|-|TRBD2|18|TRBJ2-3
CASSTRLAGGSSTDTQYF
TGTGCCAGCAGCACCCGACTAGCGGGGGGGAGTAGCACAGATACGCAGTATTTT
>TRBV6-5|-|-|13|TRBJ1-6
CASRISGDSPLHF
TGTGCCAGCAGAATCTCGGGGGATTCACCCCTCCACTTT
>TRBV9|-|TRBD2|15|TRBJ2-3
CASSVGLAGTDTQYF
TGTGCCAGCAGCGTGGGACTAGCGGGGACAGATACGCAGTATTTT
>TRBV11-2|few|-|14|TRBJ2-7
CASSRSGNSYEQYF
TGTGCCAGCAGCCGCTCCGGCAACTCCTACGAGCAGTACTTC
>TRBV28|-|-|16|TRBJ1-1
CASSLTAEPSNTEAFF
TGTGCCAGCAGTTTGACAGCCGAACCTTCGAACACTGAAGCTTTCTTT
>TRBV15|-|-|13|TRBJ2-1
CATSLYGPNEQFF
TGTGCCACCAGCCTATACGGTCCCAATGAGCAGTTCTTC
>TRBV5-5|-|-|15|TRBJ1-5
CASSLVPSGDQPQHF
TGTGCCAGCAGCTTGGTCCCCTCGGGTGATCAGCCCCAGCATTTT
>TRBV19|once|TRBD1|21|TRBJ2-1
CASTPGMGQGAIPSSYNEQFF
TGTGCCAGTACCCCAGGGATGGGACAGGGGGCGATTCCAAGCTCCTACAATGAGCAGTTCTTC
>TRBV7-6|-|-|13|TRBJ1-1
CASSLGPSTEAFF
TGTGCCAGCAGCTTAGGACCAAGCACTGAAGCTTTCTTT
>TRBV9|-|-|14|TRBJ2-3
CASSVDQTTDTQYF
TGTGCCAGCAGCGTAGATCAGACCACAGATACGCAGTATTTT
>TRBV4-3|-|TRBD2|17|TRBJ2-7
CASSQESSGISSYEQYF
TGCGCCAGCAGCCAGGAGAGTAGCGGGATTAGTTCCTACGAGCAGTACTTC
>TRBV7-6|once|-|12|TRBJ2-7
CASSTDSYEQYF
TGTGCCAGCAGCACGGACAGCTACGAGCAGTACTTC
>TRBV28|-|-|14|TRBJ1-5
CASSYLVGNQPQHF
TGTGCCAGCAGCTACCTGGTGGGCAATCAGCCCCAGCATTTT
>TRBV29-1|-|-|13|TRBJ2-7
CSVEGSGTGEQYF
TGCAGCGTGGAGGGGTCGGGAACTGGCGAGCAGTACTTC
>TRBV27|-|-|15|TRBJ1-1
CASSAHPTANTEAFF
TGTGCCAGCAGTGCCCACCCCACGGCGAACACTGAAGCTTTCTTT
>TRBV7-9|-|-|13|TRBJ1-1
CASSPGSGPEAFF
TGTGCCAGCAGCCCGGGATCAGGGCCTGAAGCTTTCTTT
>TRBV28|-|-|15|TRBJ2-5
CAMQSWRGDRETQYF
TGTGCCATGCAGTCCTGGCGGGGTGATCGCGAGACCCAGTACTTC
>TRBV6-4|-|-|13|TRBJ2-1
CASSGTRNNEQFF
TGTGCCAGCAGTGGAACTAGAAACAATGAGCAGTTCTTC
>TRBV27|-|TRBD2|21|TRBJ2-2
CASSLSIVAGGGRGSTGELFF
TGTGCCAGCAGTTTATCAATTGTTGCCGGCGGGGGGCGAGGGTCCACCGGGGAGCTGTTTTTT
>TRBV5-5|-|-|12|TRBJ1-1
CASGHGATEAFF
TGTGCCAGCGGCCACGGGGCCACTGAAGCTTTCTTT
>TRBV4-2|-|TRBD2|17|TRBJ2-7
CASSQESGSSGTYEQYF
TGTGCCAGCAGCCAAGAATCTGGATCTAGCGGGACCTACGAGCAGTACTTC
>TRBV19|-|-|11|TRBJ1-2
CASAVADGYTF
TGTGCCAGTGCGGTAGCCGATGGCTACACCTTC
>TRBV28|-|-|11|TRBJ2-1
CASRDYNEQFF
TGTGCCAGCCGGGACTACAATGAGCAGTTCTTC
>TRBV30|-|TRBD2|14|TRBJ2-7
CAWNGASGSYEQYF
TGTGCCTGGAATGGGGCTAGCGGATCCTACGAGCAGTACTTC
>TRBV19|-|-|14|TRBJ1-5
CASTSPYSNQPQHF
TGTGCCAGTACGTCACCATATAGCAATCAGCCCCAGCATTTT
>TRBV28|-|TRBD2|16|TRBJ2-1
CASSTGGFSSYNEQFF
TGTGCCAGCAGCACGGGGGGTTTTAGCTCCTACAATGAGCAGTTCTTC
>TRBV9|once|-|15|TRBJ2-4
CASSYRVGTGNIQYF
TGTGCCAGCAGCTACAGGGTTGGAACCGGGAACATTCAGTACTTC
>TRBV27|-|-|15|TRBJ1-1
CASKFGALLGTEAFF
TGTGCCAGCAAGTTTGGAGCTCTGCTGGGCACTGAAGCTTTCTTT
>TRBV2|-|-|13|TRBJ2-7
CASSDDYTYEQYF
TGTGCCAGCAGTGACGACTATACCTACGAGCAGTACTTC
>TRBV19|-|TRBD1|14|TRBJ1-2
CASSATTGDYGYTF
TGTGCCAGTAGCGCCACGACAGGGGACTATGGCTACACCTTC
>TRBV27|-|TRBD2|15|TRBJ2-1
CASSLSGSSYNEQFF
TGTGCCAGCAGTTTAAGCGGGAGCTCCTACAATGAGCAGTTCTTC
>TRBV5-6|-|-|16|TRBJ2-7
CASSLGVRDGTYEQYF
TGTGCCAGCAGCTTGGGAGTGCGGGACGGGACCTACGAGCAGTACTTC
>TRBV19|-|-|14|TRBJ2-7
CASSPSGAHYEQYF
TGTGCCAGTAGTCCCAGTGGGGCTCACTACGAGCAGTACTTC
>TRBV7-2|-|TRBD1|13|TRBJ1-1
CASSWGQALEAFF
TGTGCCAGCAGCTGGGGACAGGCCCTAGAAGCTTTCTTT
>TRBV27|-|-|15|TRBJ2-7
CASSLDGQGLYEQYF
TGTGCCAGCAGTTTAGATGGGCAGGGACTCTACGAGCAGTACTTC
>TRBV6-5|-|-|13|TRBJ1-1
CASSYASLAEAFF
TGTGCCAGCAGTTACGCGTCGTTGGCTGAAGCTTTCTTT
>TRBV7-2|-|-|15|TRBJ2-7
CASSLAGGGTYEQYF
TGTGCCAGCAGCTTAGCGGGAGGGGGAACCTACGAGCAGTACTTC
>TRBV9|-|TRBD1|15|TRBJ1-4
CASSVETGRDEKLFF
TGTGCCAGCAGCGTCGAGACAGGGCGGGATGAAAAACTGTTTTTT
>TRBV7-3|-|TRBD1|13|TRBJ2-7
CASSWDSSYEQYF
TGTGCCAGCAGCTGGGACAGCTCCTACGAGCAGTACTTC
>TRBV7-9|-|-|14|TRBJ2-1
CASSQLDLGNEQFF
TGTGCCAGCAGCCAACTTGACTTGGGCAATGAGCAGTTCTTC
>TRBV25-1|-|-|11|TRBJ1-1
CASSGGVEAFF
TGTGCCAGCAGTGGAGGAGTGGAAGCTTTCTTT
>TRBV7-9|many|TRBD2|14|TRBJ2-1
CASSLTGGLNEQFF
TGTGCCAGCAGCTTAACGGGAGGGCTTAATGAGCAGTTCTTC